This is a list of T cell receptor beta chains from one sample in a study of cytomegalovirus exposure and HLA in healthy donors. Repertoires were generated with immunoSEQ multiplex PCR, while TCRdb's copy carries only in-frame clones and drops some. The sample records some 130,000 clones, roughly 60% being singletons. Specimen: PBMCs. The receptors were gathered from a man aged 35 to 55 in good health and CMV-seropositive. CDR3s include the opening cysteine and the closing phenylalanine or tryptophan.

>TRBV5-1|TRBJ2-1
CASSFDRRNEQFF
>TRBV29-1|TRBJ2-2
CSVQGGRENTGELFF
>TRBV25-1|TRBJ1-5
CASSEGKWEEGPQHF
>TRBV9|TRBJ2-1
CASSPRTVSSYNEQFF
>TRBV13|TRBJ2-1
CASSLGGSGASYNEQFF
>TRBV19|TRBJ2-5
CASSYRDSVFQETQYF
>TRBV10-1|TRBJ1-1
CASSVSGATEAFF
>TRBV25-1|TRBJ2-1
CASSGHFAYNEQFF
>TRBV19|TRBJ1-5
CASSIWGEGPQPQHF
>TRBV5-1|TRBJ2-5
CASSLMTSGGAETQYF
>TRBV25-1|TRBJ1-2
CASSGGQGAVGYTF
>TRBV5-1|TRBJ1-2
CASSPQGAYGYTF
>TRBV6-5|TRBJ1-6
CASSRTMGNSPLHF
>TRBV28|TRBJ1-2
CASSDSHGIYGYTF
>TRBV5-6|TRBJ2-7
CASSLQISYEQYF
>TRBV5-1|TRBJ2-3
CASSSNGQATDTQYF
>TRBV2|TRBJ2-1
CASSKMAGGPYNEQFF
>TRBV5-1|TRBJ2-3
CASSLARDRVPDTQYF
>TRBV7-9|TRBJ1-4
CASSPGTGVNEKLFF
>TRBV7-2|TRBJ2-1
CASSLQRGVNYNEQFF
>TRBV11-1|TRBJ2-2
CASSRDRGAPNTGELFF
>TRBV5-6|TRBJ2-6
CASSLVGTVKAGANVLTF
>TRBV7-9|TRBJ2-7
CATGGGGYEQYF
>TRBV7-2|TRBJ2-3
CASIVRDILTDTQYF
>TRBV5-1|TRBJ1-2
CASSLAGDYGYTF
>TRBV19|TRBJ1-1
CASKRPPYTEAFF
>TRBV2|TRBJ1-1
CASSKRNTEAFF
>TRBV2|TRBJ1-4
CARRGAATNEKLFF
>TRBV5-1|TRBJ2-1
CASSWDSYNEQFF
>TRBV12-2|TRBJ2-2
CASRLVGPGGITGELFF
>TRBV6-5|TRBJ2-7
CASSYRASGIGEQYF
>TRBV6-5|TRBJ1-1
CASTARTGHTEAFF
>TRBV28|TRBJ1-2
CASSLSRSVYGYTF
>TRBV2|TRBJ1-2
CASSVRGQGSGAGYTF
>TRBV5-6|TRBJ1-4
CASSSGEGKLFF
>TRBV28|TRBJ2-7
CASSSTGTSGLFRSYEQYF
>TRBV18|TRBJ1-1
CASSPTDGIRAAEAFF
>TRBV29-1|TRBJ2-1
CGVERGLEQFF
>TRBV13|TRBJ2-7
CASSLGGTGGGYEQYF
>TRBV28|TRBJ1-2
CASSLDGGQGYTF
>TRBV4-2|TRBJ1-3
CASSQVGAGAGNTIYF
>TRBV11-3|TRBJ2-2
CASTQPSLAGGDTGELFF
>TRBV12-5|TRBJ2-2
CASGSPGSNTGELFF
>TRBV18|TRBJ2-4
CASSPQSGQNYKNIQYF
>TRBV5-1|TRBJ2-1
CASSLAWAGPNEQFF
>TRBV6-6|TRBJ2-2
CASSSDRDTGELFF
>TRBV21-1|TRBJ2-7
CASSKGAAYEQYF
>TRBV9|TRBJ2-3
CASSANVGRADTQYF
>TRBV14|TRBJ2-3
CASSRGLAGADTQYF
>TRBV6-5|TRBJ2-7
CASSYGEPPYEQYF
>TRBV10-3|TRBJ2-7
CATTGTGSYEQYF
>TRBV30|TRBJ2-3
CAWSAGTSGIADTQYF